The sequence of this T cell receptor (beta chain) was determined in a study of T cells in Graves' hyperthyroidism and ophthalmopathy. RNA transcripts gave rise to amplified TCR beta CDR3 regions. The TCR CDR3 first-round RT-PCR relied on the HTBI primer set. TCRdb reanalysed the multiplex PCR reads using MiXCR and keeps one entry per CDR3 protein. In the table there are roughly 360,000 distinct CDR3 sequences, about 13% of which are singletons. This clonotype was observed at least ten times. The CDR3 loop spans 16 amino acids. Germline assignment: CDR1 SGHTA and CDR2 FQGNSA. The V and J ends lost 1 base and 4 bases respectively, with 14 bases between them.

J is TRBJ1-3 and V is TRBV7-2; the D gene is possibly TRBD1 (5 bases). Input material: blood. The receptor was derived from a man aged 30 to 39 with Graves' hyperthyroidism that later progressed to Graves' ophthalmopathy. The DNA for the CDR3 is TGTGCCAGCAGCTTAGGAACCGGGACGGCAGGAAACACCATATATTTT. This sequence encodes CASSLGTGTAGNTIYF.